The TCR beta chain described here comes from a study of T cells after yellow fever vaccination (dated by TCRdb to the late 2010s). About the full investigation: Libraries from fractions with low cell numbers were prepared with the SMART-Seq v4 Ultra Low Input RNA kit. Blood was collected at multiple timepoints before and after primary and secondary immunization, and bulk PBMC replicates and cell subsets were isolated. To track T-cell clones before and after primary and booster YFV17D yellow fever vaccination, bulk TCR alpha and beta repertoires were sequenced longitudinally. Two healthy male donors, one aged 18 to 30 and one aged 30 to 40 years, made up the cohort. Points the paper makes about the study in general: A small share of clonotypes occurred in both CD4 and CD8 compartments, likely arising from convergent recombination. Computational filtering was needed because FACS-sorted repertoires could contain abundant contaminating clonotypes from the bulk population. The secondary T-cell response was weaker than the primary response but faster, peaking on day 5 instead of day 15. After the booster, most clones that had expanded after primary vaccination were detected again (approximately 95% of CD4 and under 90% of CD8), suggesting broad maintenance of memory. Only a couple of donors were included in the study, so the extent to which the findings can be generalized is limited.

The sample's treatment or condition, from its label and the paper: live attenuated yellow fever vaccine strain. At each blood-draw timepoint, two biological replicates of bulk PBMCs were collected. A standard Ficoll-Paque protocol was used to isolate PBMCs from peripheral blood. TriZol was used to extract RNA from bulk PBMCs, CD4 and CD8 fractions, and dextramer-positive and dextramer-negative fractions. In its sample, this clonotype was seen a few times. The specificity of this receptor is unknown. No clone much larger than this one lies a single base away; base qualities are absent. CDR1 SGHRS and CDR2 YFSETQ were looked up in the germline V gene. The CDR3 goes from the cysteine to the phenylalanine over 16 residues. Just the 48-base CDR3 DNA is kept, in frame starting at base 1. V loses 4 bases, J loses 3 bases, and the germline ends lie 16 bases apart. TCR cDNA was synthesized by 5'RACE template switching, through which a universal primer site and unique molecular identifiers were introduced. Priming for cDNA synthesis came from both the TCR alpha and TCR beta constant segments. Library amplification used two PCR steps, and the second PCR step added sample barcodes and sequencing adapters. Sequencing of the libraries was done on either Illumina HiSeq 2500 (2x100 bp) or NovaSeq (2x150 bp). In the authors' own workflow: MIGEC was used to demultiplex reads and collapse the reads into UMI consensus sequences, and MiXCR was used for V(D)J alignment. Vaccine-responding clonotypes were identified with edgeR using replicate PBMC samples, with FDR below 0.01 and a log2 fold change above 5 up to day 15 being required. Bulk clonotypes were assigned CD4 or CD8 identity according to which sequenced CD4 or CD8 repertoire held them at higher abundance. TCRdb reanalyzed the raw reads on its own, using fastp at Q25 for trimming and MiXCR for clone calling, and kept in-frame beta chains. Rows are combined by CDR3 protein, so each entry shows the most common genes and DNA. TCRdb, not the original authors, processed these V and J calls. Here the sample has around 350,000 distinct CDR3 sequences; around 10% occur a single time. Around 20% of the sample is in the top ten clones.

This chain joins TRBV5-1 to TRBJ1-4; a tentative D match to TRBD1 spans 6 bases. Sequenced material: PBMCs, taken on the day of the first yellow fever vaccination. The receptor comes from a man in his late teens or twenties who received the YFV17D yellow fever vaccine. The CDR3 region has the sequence CASSPGGLVSNEKLFF. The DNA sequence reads TGCGCCAGCAGCCCGGGGGGGCTTGTGTCTAATGAAAAACTGTTTTTT.